Listed below are T cell receptor beta chains from one sample, sequenced in a study of shared clonotypes between healthy human individuals. Clones were sequenced by immunoSEQ multiplex PCR, and TCRdb holds only the in-frame ones, with some missing. The sample lists about 980,000 clones, about 80% occurring once. Material: memory CD4+ T cells sorted from blood. Receptor source: a man younger than 30 in good health. The CDR3 runs from the conserved cysteine through the conserved F or W. A D gene is named only where the DNA matches it firmly. A clone size is listed for some rows: how often the clone was seen (once, few, many), or a class if it is expanded.

V	J	size	D	CDR3	DNA
TRBV30	TRBJ1-2	.	.	CAWSDQTGTKNYGYTF	TGTGCCTGGAGTGACCAAACCGGGACAAAAAACTATGGCTACACCTTC
TRBV5-1	TRBJ1-1	.	TRBD1	CASSLDPGQGKAFF	TGCGCCAGCAGCTTGGACCCGGGACAGGGGAAAGCTTTCTTT
TRBV19	TRBJ2-6	.	TRBD1	CASSPRTGGGGSGANVLTF	TGTGCCAGTAGTCCCCGGACAGGGGGAGGGGGCTCTGGGGCCAACGTCCTGACTTTC
TRBV19	TRBJ1-2	.	.	CATRGRVYGYTF	TGTGCCACCCGGGGGCGCGTTTATGGCTACACCTTC
TRBV30	TRBJ2-7	.	TRBD1	CAWTGSGYEQYF	TGTGCGTGGACAGGGTCCGGATACGAGCAGTACTTC
TRBV5-1	TRBJ1-5	.	.	CASSPIGGLGQPQHF	TGCGCCAGCAGCCCCATTGGGGGGTTGGGGCAGCCCCAGCATTTT
TRBV14	TRBJ1-2	.	.	CASSLDPTGLGSYTF	TGTGCCAGCAGCCTTGACCCCACAGGGCTCGGGAGCTACACCTTC
TRBV11-2	TRBJ1-2	once	.	CASSLAWGGYGYTF	TGTGCCAGCAGCTTAGCCTGGGGAGGTTATGGCTACACCTTC
TRBV11-3	TRBJ2-3	once	TRBD2	CASSHRTSGFTDTQYF	TGTGCCAGCAGCCACCGGACTAGCGGGTTTACAGATACGCAGTATTTT
TRBV20-1	TRBJ1-1	few	.	CSARMNTEAFF	TGCAGTGCTAGGATGAACACTGAAGCTTTCTTT
TRBV4-3	TRBJ2-7	.	TRBD1	CASSQAGQGNWVNYEQYF	TGCGCCAGCAGCCAAGCCGGACAGGGAAATTGGGTGAACTACGAGCAGTACTTC
TRBV15	TRBJ2-3	once	.	CATSITGDTQYF	TGTGCCACCAGTATAACAGGTGATACGCAGTATTTT
TRBV18	TRBJ1-4	.	TRBD1	CASSPMLSTGGTKLFF	TGTGCCAGCTCACCGATGTTATCGACAGGGGGGACGAAACTGTTTTTT
TRBV18	TRBJ2-5	.	TRBD1	CASSGQGTGETQYF	TGTGCCAGCTCAGGACAGGGGACGGGAGAGACCCAGTACTTC
TRBV18	TRBJ2-4	.	.	CASSTTAKNIQYF	TGTGCCAGCTCAACGACAGCCAAAAACATTCAGTACTTC
TRBV10-3	TRBJ2-5	.	TRBD2	CAISPGLAGGEGETQYF	TGTGCCATCAGCCCCGGACTAGCGGGAGGAGAGGGAGAGACCCAGTACTTC
TRBV7-2	TRBJ2-7	.	.	CASSDSSLKQYF	TGTGCCAGCAGCGATTCAAGTCTTAAGCAGTACTTC
TRBV6-5	TRBJ1-1	few	.	CASTEAFF	TGTGCCAGCACTGAAGCTTTCTTT
TRBV18	TRBJ2-7	.	.	CASSPSGLSYEQYF	TGTGCCAGCTCCCCATCGGGACTTTCTTACGAGCAGTACTTC
TRBV7-7	TRBJ2-3	.	TRBD2	CASSAHPGASGSTDTQYF	TGTGCTAGCAGCGCCCACCCCGGGGCTAGCGGGAGCACAGATACGCAGTATTTT
TRBV15	TRBJ2-7	.	.	CATSRGGRGYEQYF	TGTGCCACCAGCAGAGGTGGCCGCGGGTACGAGCAGTACTTC
TRBV5-1	TRBJ2-5	.	TRBD1	CASSLTGQGAAKETQYF	TGCGCCAGCAGCTTGACGGGACAGGGGGCCGCTAAAGAGACCCAGTACTTC
TRBV19	TRBJ2-2	.	.	CASKWGLTGELFF	TGTGCCTCTAAGTGGGGGCTCACCGGGGAGCTGTTTTTT
TRBV7-8	TRBJ2-1	.	TRBD2	CASSLDRTSGGSYNEQFF	TGTGCCAGCAGCTTAGATAGGACTAGCGGGGGCTCCTACAATGAGCAGTTCTTC
TRBV7-2	TRBJ1-1	.	.	CASSLYPAGNTEAFF	TGTGCCAGCAGCTTATACCCCGCGGGGAACACTGAAGCTTTCTTT
TRBV19	TRBJ2-1	.	TRBD1	CASSIGQGAWNEQFF	TGTGCCAGTAGTATAGGGCAGGGGGCTTGGAATGAGCAGTTCTTC
TRBV7-9	TRBJ2-4	.	.	CASSLDRKGRDKNIQYF	TGTGCCAGCAGCTTAGATAGGAAGGGTAGGGACAAAAACATTCAGTACTTC
TRBV4-3	TRBJ1-2	few	.	CASSPRVNYGYTF	TGCGCCAGCAGCCCCAGGGTTAACTATGGCTACACCTTC
TRBV4-3	TRBJ2-6	.	TRBD1	CASSQRTGESGANVLTF	TGCGCCAGCAGCCAAAGGACAGGGGAATCTGGGGCCAACGTCCTGACTTTC
TRBV29-1	TRBJ2-7	.	TRBD1	CSFGRDRAEQYF	TGCAGCTTCGGCCGGGACAGGGCCGAGCAGTACTTC
TRBV4-1	TRBJ1-3	many	TRBD1	CASSQRTGGGNTIYF	TGCGCCAGCAGCCAAAGGACAGGGGGTGGAAACACCATATATTTT
TRBV7-2	TRBJ2-5	few	TRBD1	CASSGGQGGGETQYF	TGTGCCAGCAGCGGGGGACAGGGTGGAGGAGAGACCCAGTACTTC
TRBV7-9	TRBJ2-3	.	.	CASSRPTDTQYF	TGTGCCAGCAGCCGGCCGACGGATACGCAGTATTTT
TRBV28	TRBJ2-6	.	.	CASGIPGANVLTF	TGTGCCAGCGGGATACCTGGGGCCAACGTCCTGACTTTC
TRBV5-1	TRBJ1-2	.	.	CASSLDTKDGYTF	TGCGCCAGCAGCTTGGACACTAAGGATGGCTACACCTTC
TRBV27	TRBJ1-5	.	.	CASSKDGLANQPQHF	TGTGCCAGCAGTAAGGACGGCCTTGCCAATCAGCCCCAGCATTTT
TRBV11-3	TRBJ2-3	.	.	CASSLGDPEDTQYF	TGTGCCAGCAGCTTAGGGGACCCCGAAGATACGCAGTATTTT
TRBV29-1	TRBJ2-1	.	TRBD1	CSVVTGGNEQFF	TGCAGCGTTGTTACAGGGGGAAATGAGCAGTTCTTC
TRBV5-1	TRBJ2-5	.	.	CASSPDSTPETQYF	TGCGCCAGCAGCCCGGACTCGACTCCCGAGACCCAGTACTTC
TRBV14	TRBJ2-3	.	TRBD1	CASSRYGTGNTDTQYF	TGTGCCAGCAGCCGATACGGGACAGGGAACACAGATACGCAGTATTTT
TRBV21-1	TRBJ1-5	.	.	CASSTSSDSNQPQHF	TGTGCCAGCAGCACCTCGTCGGACAGCAATCAGCCCCAGCATTTT
TRBV15	TRBJ2-5	.	.	CATYSQDQETQYF	TGTGCCACCTATTCACAGGACCAAGAGACCCAGTACTTC
TRBV18	TRBJ2-1	.	.	CASSPQVSGTNEQFF	TGTGCCAGCTCACCCCAAGTATCCGGGACCAATGAGCAGTTCTTC
TRBV7-6	TRBJ2-5	.	.	CASSLGARVGQETQYF	TGTGCCAGCAGCTTAGGCGCTAGGGTGGGCCAAGAGACCCAGTACTTC
TRBV5-1	TRBJ1-2	.	.	CASTPGGQGANYGYTF	TGCGCCAGCACGCCCGGGGGGCAAGGGGCTAACTATGGCTACACCTTC
TRBV2	TRBJ2-4	.	.	CASSVQANIQYF	TGTGCCAGCAGTGTCCAGGCTAACATTCAGTACTTC
TRBV27	TRBJ2-7	.	.	CASSLLVGSYEQYF	TGTGCCAGCAGTCTTCTAGTTGGATCCTACGAGCAGTACTTC
TRBV28	TRBJ1-5	.	.	CASSLRTPYSNQPQHF	TGTGCCAGCAGTTTAAGGACCCCTTATAGCAATCAGCCCCAGCATTTT
TRBV14	TRBJ2-7	.	.	CASSQLLGEASLQYF	TGTGCCAGCAGCCAATTATTAGGGGAGGCCTCTCTCCAGTACTTC
TRBV5-1	TRBJ1-5	many	.	CASSSDSNQPQHF	TGCGCCAGCAGCTCAGATAGCAATCAGCCCCAGCATTTT
TRBV19	TRBJ2-7	.	TRBD1	CASSLGQGRADEQYF	TGTGCCAGTAGTCTTGGACAGGGGAGGGCGGACGAGCAGTACTTC
TRBV5-1	TRBJ1-3	.	.	CASSLEGNSGNTIYF	TGCGCCAGCAGCTTAGAAGGAAACTCTGGAAACACCATATATTTT
TRBV10-3	TRBJ2-3	.	TRBD2	CAINTGTSRDTQYF	TGTGCCATCAACACCGGGACTAGCAGGGATACGCAGTATTTT
TRBV14	TRBJ2-3	.	.	CASSEQISYTDTQYF	TGTGCCAGCAGCGAACAGATTAGTTACACAGATACGCAGTATTTT
TRBV6-1	TRBJ1-2	.	.	CASSERGTGVYGYTF	TGTGCCAGCAGTGAAAGGGGAACAGGCGTCTATGGCTACACCTTC
TRBV6-5	TRBJ2-7	.	TRBD1	CASSYSGRGLGEQYF	TGTGCCAGCAGTTACTCGGGTAGGGGGCTTGGGGAGCAGTACTTC